A single sample gave rise to the 20 T cell receptor beta chains below, sequenced in a study of CD8 T cells in Susac syndrome (dated by TCRdb to the late 2010s). Library generation was performed with the immunoSEQ multiplex PCR assay. RNA was extracted with the RNeasy kit and roughly 0.5 to 1 ug was reverse transcribed using random hexamers. TCRdb passed the public sequencing reads through fastp at Q25 and MiXCR, retaining productive beta sequences. Records with the same CDR3 protein are collapsed into one entry carrying the most frequent genes and DNA. Within this sample are 180,000 or so distinct CDR3 sequences, with around 95% of them counted one time only. The ten largest clones represent under 0.15% of the sample. The sequenced sample was CD4+ T cells from PBMCs. These receptors came from a human donor in good health.

This chain joins TRBV12-3 or TRBV12-4 and TRBJ1-1; D is unclear. The length of the CDR3 is 15 residues. V lost 5 bases to trimming and J lost 4 bases, with 17 bases between them. This chain's CDR3 is CASSPQGNPGTEAFF. In nucleotides, the CDR3 is TGTGCCAGCAGTCCCCAAGGGAACCCGGGCACTGAAGCTTTCTTT.

This rearrangement joins TRBV20-1 to TRBJ2-7, with a tentative D call TRBD1 (6 bases). Trimming left V 7 bases short and J 4 bases short, with 14 bases between. Germline loops: CDR1 DFQATT, CDR2 SNEGSKA (reference sequence). CDR3 length: 12 amino acids. The CDR3 protein is CSVRDIQYEQYF. As DNA, the CDR3 is TGCAGTGTTCGGGACATACAGTACGAGCAGTACTTC.

V is TRBV20-1 and J is TRBJ2-1; D may be TRBD2 (5 bases). The CDR3 spans 11 residues. V was pared by 6 bases and J by 3 bases, with 6 bases between. The germline gives CDR1 DFQATT, CDR2 SNEGSKA (reference sequence). The CDR3 is CSAAGYNEQFF. CDR3 sequence (DNA): TGCAGTGCCGCGGGCTACAATGAGCAGTTCTTC.

The chain uses TRBV4-2 and TRBJ2-5; no clear D. Trimming took off 0 bases at V and 9 bases at J, with 8 bases between the two ends. CDR1 is LGHNA, CDR2 YNFKEQ, per germline. The CDR3 extends over 12 amino acids. Here the CDR3 DNA reads TGTGCCAGCAGCCAAGATAGGGCCGCCCAGTACTTC. Translated: CASSQDRAAQYF.

This clonotype was seen more than once but under ten times. The rearrangement uses TRBV7-9 and TRBJ2-1; no clear D gene. Germline CDR1 SEHNR, CDR2 FQNEAQ (reference sequence). Trimming stripped 1 base from V and 4 bases from J, with 8 bases between. The CDR3 runs to 14 residues. Here the CDR3 reads CASSLGSGYNEQFF. The CDR3 nucleotides read TGTGCCAGCAGCTTAGGGTCTGGGTACAATGAGCAGTTCTTC.

The rearrangement joins TRBV7-9 to TRBJ2-1; D may correspond to TRBD1 or TRBD2 (5 bases each). V lost 5 bases, J lost 12 bases, and 17 bases lay in between. CDR1 and CDR2 from the germline V gene are SEHNR and FQNEAQ (reference sequence). This CDR3 contains 13 residues. In DNA, the CDR3 is TGTGCCAGCAGCGGACGGGACGGCCGGGGGCAGTTCTTC. This gives the protein CASSGRDGRGQFF.

The chain is built from TRBV20-1 and TRBJ2-7; 8 bases align to TRBD1. The germline CDR1 and CDR2 sequences are DFQATT and SNEGSKA (reference sequence). The trim removed 5 bases at V and 1 base at J, leaving 4 bases unmatched. The CDR3 loop spans 13 amino acids. The DNA of the CDR3 is TGCAGTGCTGGGACAGGCCAATCCTACGAGCAGTACTTC. Translated: CSAGTGQSYEQYF.

The chain uses TRBV30 and TRBJ2-7; D may be TRBD1 (5 bases). The CDR3 length is 14 residues. CDR1 GTSNPN and CDR2 SVGIG come from the germline V gene (reference sequence). V was clipped by 0 bases and J by 4 bases, with 13 bases between them. The DNA for the CDR3 is TGTGCCTGGAGTGTCGGCAGGGAAGGATACGAGCAGTACTTC. Its protein is CAWSVGREGYEQYF.

The chain links TRBV15 to TRBJ1-5; D not resolved. V gave up 0 bases and J gave up 0 bases, with 6 bases separating them. Germline CDR1 is LNHNV and CDR2 is YYDKDF (reference sequence). The CDR3 is 15 residues long. DNA for the CDR3: TGTGCCACCAGCAGAGATCTTTATAGCAATCAGCCCCAGCATTTT. Translation gives CATSRDLYSNQPQHF.

The chain couples TRBV20-1 to TRBJ1-2; D is unresolved. The CDR3 covers 11 residues. V was trimmed by 6 bases and J by 2 bases, leaving 7 bases between them. Per the germline V gene, CDR1 is DFQATT and CDR2 is SNEGSKA (reference sequence). This chain's CDR3 is CSATSNYGYTF. The CDR3 bases are TGCAGTGCGACCTCAAACTATGGCTACACCTTC.

The chain combines TRBV3-1 with TRBJ1-2; TRBD1 is a possible D gene (5 bases). This CDR3 is 14 amino acids long. V lost 7 bases to trimming and J lost 8 bases, with 20 bases between them. Per the germline V gene, CDR1 is LGHDT and CDR2 is YNNKEL (reference sequence). CDR3 amino acids: CASTPGTLALGYTF. The CDR3 region has the DNA TGTGCCAGCACCCCCGGGACGCTCGCCCTGGGCTACACCTTC.

V usage is TRBV3-1 and J usage is TRBJ2-5; 10 bases fit TRBD1. V lost 4 bases and J lost 5; bases outside the gene matches: 4. Per the germline V gene, CDR1 is LGHDT and CDR2 is YNNKEL (reference sequence). There are 14 residues in the CDR3. The CDR3 DNA reads TGTGCCAGCAGCCGTGGGACAGGGGCTGAGACCCAGTACTTC. Its translation is CASSRGTGAETQYF.

In DNA form, the CDR3 reads TGTGCCAGCAGCTTCTTCGGACTAACCTACGAGCAGTACTTC. Translated: CASSFFGLTYEQYF. The chain combines TRBV11-2 with TRBJ2-7; D is perhaps TRBD2 (6 bases). Germline loops: CDR1 SGHAT, CDR2 FQNNGV. Trimming cost V 3 bases and J 2 bases, with 11 bases left between them. This CDR3 has 14 residues.

V and J are TRBV3-1 and TRBJ2-2; D remains ambiguous. With 6 bases removed from V and 4 bases from J, the gap between germline ends came to 6 bases. Germline loops: CDR1 LGHDT, CDR2 YNNKEL (reference sequence). CDR3 length equals 12 residues. The CDR3 spells CASRRTTGELFF. The DNA of the CDR3 is TGTGCCAGCAGACGTACCACCGGGGAGCTGTTTTTT.

This sequence joins TRBV7-9 and TRBJ2-3, with TRBD2 matching over 7 bases. J lost 8 bases, V lost 5 bases, and 10 bases had no gene match. From germline, CDR1 is SEHNR and CDR2 FQNEAQ (reference sequence). The CDR3 extends over 14 amino acids. The CDR3 region is CASSAVSGAGTQYF. The CDR3 region has the DNA TGTGCCAGCAGCGCGGTGAGCGGGGCGGGTACGCAGTATTTT.

The gene calls are TRBV12-3 or TRBV12-4 and TRBJ2-2, with 8 bases lining up with TRBD1. The ends lost 6 bases at V and 2 bases at J; junction bases unmatched: 5. The CDR3 totals 15 residues. The CDR3 nucleotides read TGTGCCAGCAGCGGACAGGGCGCAAACACCGGGGAGCTGTTTTTT. Translating it yields CASSGQGANTGELFF.

This sequence joins TRBV7-2 and TRBJ2-7; the D gene is possibly TRBD2 (5 bases). With 4 bases removed from V and 6 bases from J, the gap between germline ends came to 10 bases. The CDR3 has 12 residues. Germline CDR1 and CDR2: SGHTA and FQGNSA. This CDR3 reads CASSSSGVEQYF. In nucleotides, the CDR3 is TGTGCCAGCAGCTCCTCCGGGGTCGAGCAGTACTTC.

V and J are TRBV29-1 and TRBJ1-1; D is perhaps TRBD1 (5 bases). With 7 bases removed from V and 5 bases from J, the gap between germline ends came to 14 bases. CDR1 is SQVTM and CDR2 is ANQGSEA in the germline V gene. The CDR3 length is 12 residues. The CDR3 spells CSAATGVTEAFF. DNA for the CDR3: TGCAGCGCTGCTACGGGGGTGACTGAAGCTTTCTTT. The complete variable domain, with remaining parts taken from reference TRBV29-1 and TRBJ1-1, reads SAVISQKPSRDICQRGTSLTIQCQVDSQVTMMFWYRQQPGQSLTLIATANQGSEATYESGFVIDKFPISRPNLTFSTLTVSNMSPEDSSIYLCSAATGVTEAFFGQGTRLTVV.

The rearrangement joins TRBV29-1 to TRBJ1-1; the D is unclear. Germline V gives CDR1 SQVTM, CDR2 ANQGSEA. There are 14 residues in the CDR3. Trimming removed 4 bases at V and 2 bases at J, with 14 bases between. The DNA for the CDR3 is TGCAGCGTTGTCGTAAGCGGGTCCAACACTGAAGCTTTCTTT. It encodes CSVVVSGSNTEAFF.

This chain connects TRBV5-6 to TRBJ2-5; D is unresolved. Trimming cost V 3 bases and J 2 bases, with 8 bases left between them. CDR3 length: 13 residues. Germline lookup yields CDR1 SGHDT and CDR2 YYEEEE. CDR3 sequence (DNA): TGTGCCAGCAGCTCCCGACATCAAGAGACCCAGTACTTC. It yields the protein CASSSRHQETQYF.